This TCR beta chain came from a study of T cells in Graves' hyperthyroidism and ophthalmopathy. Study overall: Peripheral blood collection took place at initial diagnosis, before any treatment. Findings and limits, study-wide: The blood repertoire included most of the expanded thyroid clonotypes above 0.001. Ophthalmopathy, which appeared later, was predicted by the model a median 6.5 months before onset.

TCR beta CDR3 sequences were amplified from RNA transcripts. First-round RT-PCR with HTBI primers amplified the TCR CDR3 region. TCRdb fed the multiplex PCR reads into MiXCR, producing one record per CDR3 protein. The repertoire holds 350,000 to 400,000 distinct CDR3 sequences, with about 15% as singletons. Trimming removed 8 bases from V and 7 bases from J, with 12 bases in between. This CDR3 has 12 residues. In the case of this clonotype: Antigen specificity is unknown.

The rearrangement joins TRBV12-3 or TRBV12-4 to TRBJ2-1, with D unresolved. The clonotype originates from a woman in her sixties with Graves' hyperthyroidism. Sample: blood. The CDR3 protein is CASLSVLNEQFF. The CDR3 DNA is TGTGCCAGCCTTTCGGTCCTTAATGAGCAGTTCTTC.